These T cell receptor beta chains were read from a single sample in a study of cytomegalovirus exposure and HLA in healthy donors. Profiled with immunoSEQ multiplex PCR; TCRdb holds only in-frame clones, not every one. The sample has about 110,000 clones, about three quarters seen once. Sequencing input: PBMCs. The receptor set was obtained from a woman aged 45-65 years in good health and CMV-seropositive. The CDR3 runs from the conserved cysteine through the conserved F or W. Fields, in order: V gene, J gene, CDR3 protein.

TRBV9	TRBJ1-2	CASSTREGQRYGYTF
TRBV28	TRBJ2-3	CASSLQGLPTDTQYF
TRBV5-4	.	CASSLVAGGSYEQYF
TRBV28	TRBJ1-1	CASRPPGTMNTEAFF
TRBV4-2	TRBJ2-2	CASSPNTGTGELFF
TRBV7-8	TRBJ1-1	CASSLAQGVTEAFF
TRBV5-4	TRBJ2-2	CASSYGGGPSTGELFF
TRBV7-2	TRBJ2-7	CASSSRGGLREQYF
TRBV5-1	TRBJ1-1	CASSSRTGADTEAFF
TRBV7-6	TRBJ2-5	CASSSTGSKGETQYF
TRBV29-1	TRBJ1-1	CSVVAGGDTEAFF
TRBV28	TRBJ1-2	CASSEDRYGYTF
TRBV4-2	TRBJ2-3	CASSQDAVGGGTQYF
TRBV30	TRBJ2-7	CAWTPRTDEQYF
TRBV18	TRBJ2-3	CASSPPKRGTDTQYF
TRBV18	TRBJ1-6	CASPPRQLSSYNSPLHF
TRBV10-1	TRBJ2-5	CASPSRGKTQETQYF
TRBV9	TRBJ1-4	CASSVDQGATNEKLFF
TRBV14	TRBJ1-2	CASSPHQGYYGYTF
TRBV27	TRBJ2-1	CASSARGWWNEQFF
TRBV9	TRBJ1-1	CASSVEGVHTEAFF